These 2 T cell receptor beta chains came from one sample sequenced in a study of tissue T cells after allogeneic stem cell transplantation. Data came from immunoSEQ multiplex PCR; TCRdb stores just in-frame clones and leaves some out. This sample has 20,000 to 25,000 clones, with roughly three quarters found just once. Material: blood. These receptor sequences come from a female BALB/c mouse in good health. The mouse strain carries the MHC haplotype H2-d.

Comments on this clone: Germline and genes here are mouse. The CDR3 end is not reached by the read, which stops 1 residue before it; the germline J gene fills it in. The chain has TRBV3 and TRBJ2-7; 7 bases match TRBD1. CDR1 is SNHLY, CDR2 FYNGKV, per germline (reference sequence). The CDR3 has 15 amino acids. V was pared by 1 base and J by 0 bases, with 3 bases of the junction left unmatched. CDR3 bases read: TGTGCCAGCAGCTTAGAACGGGACAGCTCCTATGAACAGTAC. As protein: CASSLERDSSYEQY. The whole CDR3 region reads CASSLERDSSYEQYF.

Note on this clone: The gene names here belong to mouse. Sequencing ends 1 residue short of the CDR3 end; the germline J gene provides the rest. J is TRBJ2-1 and V is TRBV31; D is perhaps TRBD1 (6 bases). Trimming took off 1 base at V and 1 base at J, with 8 bases between the two ends. The V gene's germline CDR1 is GKSSPN and CDR2 SITVG. This CDR3 is 14 amino acids long. Incomplete CDR3 DNA: TGTGCCTGGAGTCAAGGGGGAAACTATGCTGAGCAGTTC. It translates to CAWSQGGNYAEQF. From start to end, the CDR3 is CAWSQGGNYAEQFF.